This T cell receptor (beta chain) was found in a study of neurological immune-mediated disorders. Study outcomes and limitations: The absence of any CDR3 amino acid sequence shared by expanded clones across subjects suggests that repertoires were private in all groups.

Synthesis of cDNA was accomplished via 5'RACE employing 10-nucleotide random UMIs. TCRdb processed the 5' RACE reads anew with MiXCR; each CDR3 protein has one entry. The sample holds 45,000 to 55,000 distinct CDR3 sequences; around 4% are singletons and the top ten take 6.5% to 8%. Many counts were recorded for this clonotype. What it binds is unknown. Germline V gene data show CDR1 as DFQATT and CDR2 as SNEGSKA (reference sequence). V was cut by 3 bases and J by 3 bases, with 17 bases left in between. The CDR3 contains 15 residues. Unsorted libraries were generated from 2 million PBMCs held at -80 degrees C.

The J gene is TRBJ1-2, the V gene TRBV20-1; the D gene is possibly TRBD1 (6 bases). The clonotype originates from a man aged 60 to 75 with multiple sclerosis. Sequencing was performed on PBMCs. CDR3 protein: CSASGGGDMYYGYTF. CDR3 in DNA: TGCAGTGCTAGTGGCGGGGGCGATATGTACTATGGCTACACCTTC.